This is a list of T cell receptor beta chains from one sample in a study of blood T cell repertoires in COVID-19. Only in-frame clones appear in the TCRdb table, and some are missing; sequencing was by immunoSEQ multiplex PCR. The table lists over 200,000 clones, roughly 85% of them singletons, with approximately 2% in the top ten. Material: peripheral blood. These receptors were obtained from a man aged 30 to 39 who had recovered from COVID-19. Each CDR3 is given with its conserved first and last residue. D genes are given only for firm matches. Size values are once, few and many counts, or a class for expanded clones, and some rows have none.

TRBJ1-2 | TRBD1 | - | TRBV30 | TGTGCCTGGAAGGACAGGGGCTATGGCTACACCTTC | CAWKDRGYGYTF
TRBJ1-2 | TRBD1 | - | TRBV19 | TGTGCCAGTAGTAAAAACAGGGGGTCCGACTATGGCTACACCTTC | CASSKNRGSDYGYTF
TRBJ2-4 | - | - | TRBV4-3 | TGCGCCAGCAGCCAAGATCTTCTAGCCAAAAACATTCAGTACTTC | CASSQDLLAKNIQYF
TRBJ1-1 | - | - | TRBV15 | TGTGCCACCAGCAGAGGTTTTCCAGAGAACACTGAAGCTTTCTTT | CATSRGFPENTEAFF
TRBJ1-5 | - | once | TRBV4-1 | TGCGCCAGCAGCCAAGAGTCGGGCAGGGGCGGAATCAGGCCCCAGCATTTT | CASSQESGRGGIRPQHF
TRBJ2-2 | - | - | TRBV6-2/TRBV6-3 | TGTGCCAGCAGCCCTGGGGGGGGCTTGGGCACCGGGGAGCTGTTTTTT | CASSPGGGLGTGELFF
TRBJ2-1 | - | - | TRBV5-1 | TGCGCCAGCAGGGCAGGGAACAATGAGCAGTTCTTC | CASRAGNNEQFF
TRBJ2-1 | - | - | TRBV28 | TGTGCCAGCAGTCCACTACAGGTAAATTTTGACAATGAGCAGTTCTTC | CASSPLQVNFDNEQFF
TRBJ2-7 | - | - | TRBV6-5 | TGTGCCAGCAGTCCCTCAGGGTACGAGCAGTACTTC | CASSPSGYEQYF
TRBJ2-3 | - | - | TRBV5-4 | TGTGCCAGCAGCTTGTCTACCACCACAGATACGCAGTATTTT | CASSLSTTTDTQYF
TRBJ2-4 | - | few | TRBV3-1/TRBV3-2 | TGTGCCAGCAGCCAAAGAAGCCGGGGAGGCATTCAGTACTTC | CASSQRSRGGIQYF
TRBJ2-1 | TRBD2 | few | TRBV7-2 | TGTGCCAGCAGCTTAGGAGGGCGGGGGGGCCTCTTGGAGCAGTTCTTC | CASSLGGRGGLLEQFF
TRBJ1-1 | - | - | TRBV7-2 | TGTGCCAGCAGCTTAGCGGGGCGTTGGAACACTGAAGCTTTCTTT | CASSLAGRWNTEAFF
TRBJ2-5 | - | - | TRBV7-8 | TGTGCCAGCAGCCGAGGGGCCCAGCTTGGTAGTACCCAGTACTTC | CASSRGAQLGSTQYF
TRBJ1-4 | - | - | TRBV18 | TGTGCCAGCTCACCACCCCTTGCTAATGAAAAACTGTTTTTT | CASSPPLANEKLFF
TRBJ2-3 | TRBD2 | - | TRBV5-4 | TGTGCCAGCAGCTTTGTTAGGCTAGCGGGGGGTACAGATACGCAGTATTTT | CASSFVRLAGGTDTQYF
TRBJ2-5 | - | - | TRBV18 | TGTGCCAGCTCACCTCCGGGGGAGAGGGGAGAGACCCAGTACTTC | CASSPPGERGETQYF
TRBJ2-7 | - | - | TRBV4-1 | TGCGCCAGCAGTCCTAGTGCGAATATATTAAATTACGGGTACGAGCAGTACTTC | CASSPSANILNYGYEQYF
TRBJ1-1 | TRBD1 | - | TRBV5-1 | TGCGCCAGCAGCTCCGGGACAGGGGTCACTGAAGCTTTCTTT | CASSSGTGVTEAFF
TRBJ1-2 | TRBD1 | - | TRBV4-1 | TGCGCCAGCAGCCGCGGTGAGGGACAGGTAAACTATGGCTACACCTTC | CASSRGEGQVNYGYTF
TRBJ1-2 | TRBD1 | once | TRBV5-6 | TGTGCCAGCAGCTTAATTGAGACAGGGTATGGCTACACCTTC | CASSLIETGYGYTF
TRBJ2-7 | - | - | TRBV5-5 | TGTGCCAGCAGCCCCGCGGGGGCAGGGTTGGTCTCCGAGCAGTACTTC | CASSPAGAGLVSEQYF
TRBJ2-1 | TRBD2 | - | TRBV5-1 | TGCGCCAGCAGCCCGGGGGGCGGGGGGCCTTCCAATGAGCAGTTCTTC | CASSPGGGGPSNEQFF
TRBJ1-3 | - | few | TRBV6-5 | TGTGCCAGTTTCCCCCCTCCGGGCTCTGGAAACACCATATATTTT | CASFPPPGSGNTIYF
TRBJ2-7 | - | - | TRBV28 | TGTGCCAGCAGACAGGGGGGGGTCCACGAGCAGTACTTC | CASRQGGVHEQYF
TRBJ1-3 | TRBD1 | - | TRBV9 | TGTGCCAGCAGCGTAGCTGGAGTAAGGGGACAGGGGGACAACACCATATATTTT | CASSVAGVRGQGDNTIYF
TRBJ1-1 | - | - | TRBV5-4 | TGTGCCAGCAGCCCTGCCCCGTTAGGGGCGGACACTGAAGCTTTCTTT | CASSPAPLGADTEAFF
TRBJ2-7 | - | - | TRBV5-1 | TGCGCCAGCAGCACTACAGGAAGCTCCTACGAGCAGTACTTC | CASSTTGSSYEQYF
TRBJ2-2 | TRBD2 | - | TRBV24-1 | TGTGCCACCAGTGATTTACGCCTAGCGGGGGGGAACACCGGGGAGCTGTTTTTT | CATSDLRLAGGNTGELFF
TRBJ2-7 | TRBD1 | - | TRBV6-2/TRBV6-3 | TGTGCCAGCAGTTCCCTGGACAGGGGTAACGAGCAGTACTTC | CASSSLDRGNEQYF
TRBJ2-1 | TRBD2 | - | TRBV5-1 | TGCGCCAGCAGCTTGATGGGACTAGTGACCTCCTACAATGAGCAGTTCTTC | CASSLMGLVTSYNEQFF